The next 8 T cell receptor beta chains were all read from a single sample in a study of T cell responses to AZD1222 COVID-19 vaccine. Using immunoSEQ multiplex PCR, the repertoire was profiled, and TCRdb retains in-frame clones only, with some absent. In the table there are approximately 120,000 clones, roughly 87% of which are singletons. The source material was peripheral blood, sampled 28 days after the second AZD1222 dose. All receptors derive from an adult who received the AZD1222 COVID-19 vaccine.

The V and J genes are TRBV29-1 and TRBJ1-2; TRBD1 aligns across 7 bases. The CDR3 sequence is 13 residues long. Trimming took 6 bases from V and 6 from J; bases not matched to a gene: 10. CDR1 and CDR2 (germline): SQVTM, ANQGSEA. The CDR3 sequence: CSVSGQFRHGYTF. The CDR3, as DNA: TGCAGCGTCTCGGGACAGTTCAGGCATGGCTACACCTTC.

This clone occurred once. This chain links TRBV10-3 with TRBJ1-2; D call uncertain. The CDR3 totals 12 residues. Germline loops: CDR1 ENHRY, CDR2 SYGVKD. V was cut by 2 bases and J by 8 bases, with 9 bases left in between. CDR3 coding DNA: TGTGCCATCAGTGAGGGGATGTTGGGCTACACCTTC. Protein product: CAISEGMLGYTF.

This clone was picked up one time. This chain connects TRBV2 to TRBJ1-5; D gene uncertain. This CDR3 has 13 residues. The V end was cut by 3 bases, the J end by 4 bases, with 7 bases between. Germline V gives CDR1 SNHLY, CDR2 FYNNEI. CDR3 protein: CASSEVLNQPQHF. The CDR3 DNA is TGTGCCAGCAGTGAGGTTTTGAATCAGCCCCAGCATTTT.

The gene calls are TRBV12-3 or TRBV12-4 and TRBJ1-6, with D possibly TRBD1 on 5 matching bases. There are 12 residues in the CDR3. Trimming removed 5 bases at V and 14 bases at J, with 13 bases between. CDR3 in DNA: TGTGCCAGCAGTCCGGACTCAGGGACCCTCCACTTT. Residues: CASSPDSGTLHF.

The J gene is TRBJ2-1, the V gene TRBV19; D is possibly TRBD1 or TRBD2 (5 bases each). CDR3 size: 14 residues. Trimming took 5 bases from V and 0 from J, leaving 8 bases between them. Germline V gene lookup returns CDR1 LNHDA and CDR2 SQIVND (reference sequence). In nucleotides, the CDR3 is TGTGCCAGTAGTCCAGGGAGCTCCTACAATGAGCAGTTCTTC. Its translation: CASSPGSSYNEQFF.

The CDR3 region is CASRGDRANGYTF. In DNA, the CDR3 is TGTGCCAGCAGGGGGGACAGGGCAAATGGCTACACCTTC. The V gene is TRBV2, the J gene TRBJ1-2; 9 positions match TRBD1. The CDR3 runs to 13 residues. Trimming cost V 6 bases and J 6 bases; bases outside gene matches: 5. CDR1 is SNHLY and CDR2 is FYNNEI in the germline V gene.

The chain uses TRBV5-4 and TRBJ2-7; TRBD2 agrees at 8 bases. This CDR3 contains 17 residues. The junction had 15 bases not matched to a gene; V was cut back by 4 bases and J by 3 bases. Per the germline V gene, CDR1 is SGHNT and CDR2 is YYREEE (reference sequence). The CDR3 DNA reads TGTGCCAGCAGCCCCCAGTTGGGCGGGGGGCCCCTCTACGAGCAGTACTTC. Its translation: CASSPQLGGGPLYEQYF.

The rearrangement joins TRBV5-1 to TRBJ2-5; perhaps TRBD1 as D (6 bases). Trimming left V 2 bases short and J 5 bases short, with 10 bases between. CDR1 and CDR2 from the germline V gene are SGHRS and YFSETQ. The CDR3 contains 13 residues. CDR3 nucleotides: TGCGCCAGCAGCTTCCGGGACAAGGAGACCCAGTACTTC. It is translated as CASSFRDKETQYF.